These 20 T cell receptor beta chains came from one sample sequenced in a study of TIL therapy for anti-PD-1-resistant metastatic lung cancer. Sequencing used immunoSEQ v3. Libraries were prepared by immunoSEQ multiplex PCR; TCRdb keeps only in-frame clonotypes and omits some of them. The sample contains 10,000 to 12,000 clones, about 60% of which appear only once. Time point in this sample: pre-treatment sample, taken before nivolumab and TIL therapy. Most excised metastases sampled were pleural nodules or supraclavicular lymph nodes. Sequencing used tumor tissue, obtained at baseline. Every receptor here comes from a person aged 25-85 years with non-small cell lung cancer.

The chain couples TRBV5-1 to TRBJ1-2; D perhaps matches TRBD1 (5 bases). The V gene lost 0 bases and the J gene lost 4 bases, with 13 bases spanning the gap. This CDR3 spans 15 amino acids. Germline V gene data show CDR1 as SGHRS and CDR2 as YFSETQ. The CDR3, as DNA: TGCGCCAGCAGCTTGGAAGGGGAATCGGGCTATGGCTACACCTTC. Its protein product is CASSLEGESGYGYTF.

This clone was counted a few times. The chain joins TRBV19 to TRBJ2-1, with no clear D. The CDR3 runs to 14 residues. The germline CDR1 and CDR2 sequences are LNHDA and SQIVND (reference sequence). The V end was cut by 3 bases, the J end by 5 bases, with 11 bases between. The CDR3, as DNA: TGTGCCAGTAGTATTTCGTCCCTAAACAATGAGCAGTTCTTC. Translated: CASSISSLNNEQFF.

This clone was detected only a few times. The V gene is TRBV5-5, the J gene TRBJ2-7, with TRBD2 matching 10 bases. J gave up 1 base and V 4 bases, and 5 bases lay outside the gene matches. The CDR3 length is 15 residues. The germline CDR1 and CDR2 sequences are SGHKS and YYEKEE (reference sequence). The CDR3 DNA follows: TGTGCCAGCAGCGTGGGACTAGCGATATCCTACGAGCAGTACTTC. Its translation: CASSVGLAISYEQYF.

This chain connects TRBV6-6 to TRBJ1-4; D possibly corresponds to TRBD1 (6 bases). CDR1 is MNHNY and CDR2 is SVGAGI in the germline V gene (reference sequence). The germline V and J ends were trimmed by 5 bases and 8 bases, with 12 bases remaining between them. This CDR3 region has 13 residues. The CDR3 DNA sequence: TGTGCCAGCAGTCTCAGGGGAAACGAAAAACTGTTTTTT. It yields the protein CASSLRGNEKLFF.

This clone came up a few times. At one end, the junction sequence differs from germline, possibly due to a read error. V is TRBV18 and J is TRBJ1-2; D not resolved. This CDR3 has 13 amino acids. Germline CDR1 and CDR2: KGHSH and LQKENI. The CDR3, as DNA: TGTGCCAGCTCACCAGAGGCTTCAAGTAGCCAATACTTC. Translated: CASSPEASSSQYF.

The V gene is TRBV5-1, the J gene TRBJ1-5; D gene ambiguous. This CDR3 has 15 amino acids. The V end lost 1 base, the J end lost 2 bases, and 10 bases lay between the germline ends. Germline assignment: CDR1 SGHRS and CDR2 YFSETQ. The CDR3, as DNA: TGCGCCAGCAGCTTGTTAGGAGGACGCAATCAGCCCCAGCATTTT. Its translation is CASSLLGGRNQPQHF.

The chain links TRBV5-1 to TRBJ1-2; a weak D match, TRBD1 (5 bases). V was trimmed by 3 bases and J by 6 bases, leaving 9 bases between them. The CDR3 consists of 12 residues. Germline values: CDR1 SGHRS, CDR2 YFSETQ. The DNA of the CDR3 is TGCGCCAGCAGCTCGGGACCCCATGGCTACACCTTC. Translation: CASSSGPHGYTF.

This clone occurred a few times. This chain links TRBV5-1 with TRBJ2-5, with no clear D. With 0 bases removed from V and 5 bases from J, the gap between germline ends came to 5 bases. Germline V gives CDR1 SGHRS, CDR2 YFSETQ. The CDR3 has 12 residues. The DNA for the CDR3 is TGCGCCAGCAGCTTGGATTTGGAGACCCAGTACTTC. Its translation: CASSLDLETQYF.

The CDR3 DNA reads as TGTGCCAGCAGTTTATGGTCAGGGGAGAATCAGCCCCAGCATTTT. Amino acid sequence: CASSLWSGENQPQHF. The V call is TRBV27, the J call TRBJ1-5; tentative D call: TRBD1 (6 bases). This CDR3 spans 15 amino acids. V dropped 1 base and J dropped 4 bases, with 11 bases sitting between them. In germline, CDR1 is MNHEY, CDR2 SMNVEV (reference sequence).

Comments on this clone: Distinct nucleotide sequences in the sample also encode this CDR3. This chain joins TRBV4-1 and TRBJ2-1; D is possibly TRBD1 (5 bases). Trimming stripped 0 bases from V and 6 bases from J, with 6 bases between. Per the germline V gene, CDR1 is MGHRA and CDR2 is YSYEKL. CDR3 length: 13 residues. The CDR3 nucleotides read TGCGCCAGCAGCCAAGACAGGGTCAATGAGCAGTTCTTC. Translating gives CASSQDRVNEQFF.

This clone has only a few counts. The J gene is TRBJ2-1, the V gene TRBV4-1, with TRBD2 matching over 7 bases. Germline loops: CDR1 MGHRA, CDR2 YSYEKL. The CDR3 covers 14 residues. With 10 bases clipped from V and 4 bases from J, the junction kept 10 bases outside the gene matches. The CDR3 protein is CATRREGRYNEQFF. DNA for the CDR3: TGCGCCACCAGAAGGGAGGGCCGATACAATGAGCAGTTCTTC.

V gene TRBV11-2 combines with J gene TRBJ2-1; 7 bases are a match to TRBD2. Germline-derived CDR1 and CDR2 are SGHAT and FQNNGV. V was pared by 3 bases and J by 6 bases, with 5 bases of the junction left unmatched. CDR3 length: 14 amino acids. CDR3 loop: CASSFPGGTNEQFF. The CDR3 DNA sequence: TGTGCCAGCAGCTTTCCCGGGGGGACCAATGAGCAGTTCTTC.

This sequence joins TRBV19 and TRBJ2-1; D remains ambiguous. Trimming pared 1 base from V and 4 bases from J, leaving 8 bases between. Germline V gene lookup returns CDR1 LNHDA and CDR2 SQIVND (reference sequence). The CDR3 sequence is 14 residues long. This CDR3 is CASSIGTTYNEQFF. The CDR3 coding sequence is TGTGCCAGTAGTATAGGAACTACATACAATGAGCAGTTCTTC.

CDR3 bases: TGTGCCAGCACCCTCCCCGGGGGCAGCTCCTACAATGAGCAGTTCTTC. It yields the protein CASTLPGGSSYNEQFF. This chain joins TRBV5-4 and TRBJ2-1, with D tentatively TRBD1 or TRBD2 (6 bases each). CDR1 is SGHNT and CDR2 is YYREEE in the germline V gene (reference sequence). The CDR3 runs to 16 residues. Trimming cost V 6 bases and J 0 bases, with 16 bases left between them.

The chain joins TRBV7-3 to TRBJ2-5, with D perhaps matching TRBD1 (5 bases). Looked up from germline, CDR1 is SGHTA and CDR2 is FQGTGA. CDR3 length: 13 amino acids. V dropped 2 bases and J dropped 5 bases, with 9 bases sitting between them. The CDR3, as DNA: TGTGCCAGCAGCTTAGGGTCAGGGGAGACCCAGTACTTC. The encoded protein is CASSLGSGETQYF.

V usage is TRBV19 and J usage is TRBJ1-5; TRBD1 might be the D (6 bases). Germline CDR1 is LNHDA and CDR2 is SQIVND (reference sequence). CDR3 length: 15 residues. V gave up 3 bases and J gave up 4 bases, with 13 bases separating them. CDR3 DNA: TGTGCCAGTAGTATTTGGGGGGGCGGTAATCAGCCCCAGCATTTT. Its translation: CASSIWGGGNQPQHF.

This clone was observed a few times. V usage is TRBV11-2 and J usage is TRBJ1-2; a possible D gene is TRBD1 (5 bases). The CDR3 has 13 amino acids. With 5 bases removed from V and 6 bases from J, the gap between germline ends came to 13 bases. Germline V gene sequence: CDR1 SGHAT, CDR2 FQNNGV. CDR3 sequence reads: CASSQLLTDGYTF. The CDR3 DNA reads TGTGCCAGCAGCCAACTGTTGACAGATGGCTACACCTTC. The full variable domain, in which reference TRBV11-2 and TRBJ1-2 provide the parts outside the CDR3, is EAGVAQSPRYKIIEKRQSVAFWCNPISGHATLYWYQQILGQGPKLLIQFQNNGVVDDSQLPKDRFSAERLKGVDSTLKIQPAKLEDSAVYLCASSQLLTDGYTFGSGTRLTVV.

This clone was seen more than once but under ten times. This rearrangement joins TRBV19 to TRBJ2-3; D could derive from TRBD1 or TRBD2 (5 bases each). CDR3 length equals 18 residues. V lost 3 bases and J 0 bases, leaving 19 bases between the germline ends. Looked up from germline, CDR1 is LNHDA and CDR2 is SQIVND (reference sequence). CDR3 region: CASSMGQVRGPSTDTQYF. CDR3 coding DNA: TGTGCCAGTAGTATGGGGCAAGTACGGGGCCCTAGCACAGATACGCAGTATTTT.

The rearrangement joins TRBV19 to TRBJ2-7; D is uncertain. Germline V gene data show CDR1 as LNHDA and CDR2 as SQIVND (reference sequence). Trimming left V 5 bases short and J 4 bases short, with 6 bases between. The CDR3 is made up of 11 amino acids. The CDR3 protein is CASSSLYEQYF. The CDR3 DNA sequence: TGTGCCAGTAGTTCACTGTACGAGCAGTACTTC. Variable domain in full (rest from reference TRBV19 and TRBJ2-7): DGGITQSPKYLFRKEGQNVTLSCEQNLNHDAMYWYRQDPGQGLRLIYYSQIVNDFQKGDIAEGYSVSREKKESFPLTVTSAQKNPTAFYLCASSSLYEQYFGPGTRLTVT.

The J gene is TRBJ1-3, the V gene TRBV6-1, with 8 bases matching TRBD1. CDR1 and CDR2 from the germline V gene are MNHNS and SASEGT. This CDR3 is 12 amino acids long. Losses at the gene ends were 10 bases for V and 9 bases for J; bases not matched to a gene: 8. CDR3 residues: CAIVTGGGTIYF. The CDR3 bases are TGTGCCATCGTTACAGGGGGGGGCACCATATATTTT.